The clone carrying this T cell receptor (beta chain) occurred once. Its antigen remains unknown. These data are taken from a study of persistence of HIV-infected CD4 T cells. Regarding the study as a whole: Antigen-responding cells were enriched for degenerate expanded CDR3beta sequences. CMV- and Gag-responding cells had lower TCRbeta richness than CD3/CD28-responding cells.

Between the trimmed V and J ends, which lost 4 bases and 6 bases, there was a span of 13 bases. The CDR3 has 14 amino acids. Germline V CDR1 and CDR2: SNHLY, FYNNEI. The stimulus was an HIV-1 Gag 15-mer peptide pool, 0.85 to 1 ug/peptide/mL. Memory cells lacking CD40L and CD69 with high CD45RO were sorted. Donors were HIV-1-infected adults who began suppressive ART during chronic infection. Inclusion required CMV-positive serology and CD4+ counts above 400 cells/uL. This was the immunoSEQ version 4 assay in survey mode. Sequencing was performed with immunoSEQ multiplex PCR; in TCRdb, only in-frame clones are kept and a portion is missing. The repertoire holds approximately 40,000 clones, with around three quarters as singletons.

The source of this sequence is an adult man with HIV who was CMV-seropositive. Sample: CD4+ T cells sorted from PBMCs after approximately 19-hour stimulation, taken from a patient who received antiretroviral therapy. V gene TRBV2 combines with J gene TRBJ1-5; a weak D match, TRBD1 (6 bases). DNA of the CDR3: TGTGCCAGCAGTGCGGACAGTAAGTTTCAGCCCCAGCATTTT. Protein sequence: CASSADSKFQPQHF. Using reference TRBV2 and TRBJ1-5 for the parts outside the CDR3, the full variable domain is EPEVTQTPSHQVTQMGQEVILRCVPISNHLYFYWYRQILGQKVEFLVSFYNNEISEKSEIFDDQFSVERPDGSNFTLKIRSTKLEDSAMYFCASSADSKFQPQHFGDGTRLSIL.